What follows is one T cell receptor (beta chain) and its context. Antigen specificity is unknown. V was pared by 1 base and J by 7 bases, with 7 bases of the junction left unmatched. The germline V gene encodes CDR1 SQVTM and CDR2 ANQGSEA. This CDR3 has 15 amino acids. Amplification used 60 Vbeta primers and 13 Jbeta primers. Sequencing used immunoSEQ multiplex PCR; TCRdb keeps in-frame clones, though not all of them. The sample has 150,000 to 200,000 clones, 70% to 85% seen once. The sample comes from a study of cytomegalovirus exposure and HLA in healthy donors. Study-wide results and caveats: In an earlier analysis, productive rearrangement rates for most beta V segments clustered near 87% or 30%.

The genes are TRBV29-1 and TRBJ2-1, with TRBD1 matching 10 bases. The TCR was taken from a woman aged 55-70 years in good health and CMV-seropositive. What was sequenced was PBMCs. The CDR3 sequence is CSVEVPGQGWNEQFF. CDR3 coding DNA: TGCAGCGTTGAAGTTCCGGGACAGGGGTGGAATGAGCAGTTCTTC.